A selection of T cell receptor beta chains follows, all from one sample in a study of a mutant IDH1 vaccine in newly diagnosed glioma. Produced via immunoSEQ multiplex PCR; TCRdb's table is partial and in-frame only. This sample has around 30,000 clones, with around nine tenths found just once. For these TCRs, the target antigens are not known. This specimen consisted of PBMCs, obtained from a glioma patient whose treatment included an IDH1 peptide vaccine. The receptors originated from a woman aged 25 to 39 with glioma. Each CDR3 is given with its conserved first and last residue. D genes are given only for firm matches. The size of a clone is reported for some rows only, either as once, few or many, or as a class for expanded clones.

clone_size j_call d_call v_call cdr3_nt cdr3_aa
once TRBJ1-1 . TRBV2 TGTGCCAGCAGCGAAGATCCGGGACGGCGCACTGAAGCTTTCTTT CASSEDPGRRTEAFF
. TRBJ1-5 TRBD1 TRBV2 TGTGCCAGCAGCGACACCCCGACAGGGGATACCAATCAGCCCCAGCATTTT CASSDTPTGDTNQPQHF
. TRBJ2-2 . TRBV14 TGTGCCAGCAGCCAAGATGATCCCGGGGAGCTGTTTTTT CASSQDDPGELFF
. TRBJ1-3 . TRBV5-7 TGTGCCAGCACCACCCTCCGGCCGAGCTCTGGAAACACCATATATTTT CASTTLRPSSGNTIYF
once TRBJ2-5 . TRBV7-2 TGTGCCAGCAGCAGGAGAGGGGCTCAAGAGACCCAGTACTTC CASSRRGAQETQYF
once TRBJ2-1 TRBD2 TRBV6-5 TGTGCCAGCAGTTTACTAGCGGGGGGACGCAATGAGCAGTTCTTC CASSLLAGGRNEQFF
. TRBJ2-5 . TRBV21-1 TGTGCCAGCAGCAAAGATGGACCATGGAGCGGGGGGGTTGCGGAGACCCAGTACTTC CASSKDGPWSGGVAETQYF
. TRBJ1-2 . TRBV7-9 TGTGCCAGCAGCTTAGCCACATCAACTGGCTACACCTTC CASSLATSTGYTF
. TRBJ2-7 TRBD1 TRBV4-2 TGTGCCAGCAGCCACGAAGGACAGGGGGCTCGGGAGCAGTACTTC CASSHEGQGAREQYF
. TRBJ1-6 . TRBV19 TGTGCCAGTAGCCCTGGACAAGATAATTCACCCCTCCACTTT CASSPGQDNSPLHF
few TRBJ2-5 TRBD2 TRBV5-1 TGCGCCAGCAGCCCTCGACTAGCGGGGGTCTGGGAGACCCAGTACTTC CASSPRLAGVWETQYF
. TRBJ2-2 . TRBV14 TGTGCCAGCAGCCAAACCCCCGGAGGGGAGCTGTTTTTT CASSQTPGGELFF
. TRBJ2-1 TRBD1 TRBV6-1 TGTGCCAGCGGGACAGGGGGCGGCTCCTACAATGAGCAGTTCTTC CASGTGGGSYNEQFF
. TRBJ2-2 . TRBV5-4 TGTGCCAGCAGCTTGCAGTTAGGTTACTCCAACACCGGGGAGCTGTTTTTT CASSLQLGYSNTGELFF
once TRBJ2-3 TRBD2 TRBV2 TGTGCCAGCAGTGAACGACTAGCGCTGGGAGATACGCAGTATTTT CASSERLALGDTQYF
. TRBJ2-7 . TRBV4-2 TGTGCCAGCAGCCAGGAGACTCTCTACTCCTACGAGCAGTACTTC CASSQETLYSYEQYF
. TRBJ1-2 . TRBV2 TGTGCCAGCAGTTACCGGTCAGGATCTGGCTACACCTTC CASSYRSGSGYTF
. TRBJ2-5 . TRBV18 TGTGCCAGCTCACCCGGGAACCTGCAAGAGACCCAGTACTTC CASSPGNLQETQYF
. TRBJ2-7 . TRBV5-5 TGTGCCAGCAGCTTGGACTCCCCAGACGAGCAGTACTTC CASSLDSPDEQYF
. TRBJ2-7 TRBD2 TRBV5-4 TGTGCCAGCAGCTTGGCTCTAGCGGGGCCTCGCCACGAGCAGTACTTC CASSLALAGPRHEQYF
. TRBJ2-7 . TRBV6-1 TGTGCCAGCAGTAGGGGATCCTACGAGCAGTACTTC CASSRGSYEQYF
. TRBJ1-1 TRBD1 TRBV7-9 TGTGCCAGCAGTCGACAGGGTCCTAACACTGAAGCTTTCTTT CASSRQGPNTEAFF
. TRBJ2-1 . TRBV7-2 TGTGCCAGCAGCTTTGAAGCGTCGTACAATGAGCAGTTCTTC CASSFEASYNEQFF
. TRBJ2-7 TRBD2 TRBV14 TGTGCCAGCAGCCCTACCGAGGGACTAGCGGGAACCTACGAGCAGTACTTC CASSPTEGLAGTYEQYF
. TRBJ2-7 TRBD2 TRBV19 TGTGCCAGTAGTATGGGGCCAGCTAGCGGAGGGTCCTACGAGCAGTACTTC CASSMGPASGGSYEQYF
. TRBJ1-1 TRBD1 TRBV7-9 TGTGCCAGCAGCTTAGAGGGGGCGAACACTGAAGCTTTCTTT CASSLEGANTEAFF
once TRBJ2-5 TRBD1 TRBV5-1 TGCGCCAGCAGCTTGGATGGACAGGCGGGAGAGACCCAGTACTTC CASSLDGQAGETQYF
. TRBJ1-6 . TRBV7-2 TGTGCCAGCAGCTACGGACAGACTAATTCACCCCTCCACTTT CASSYGQTNSPLHF
. TRBJ1-2 . TRBV10-3 TGTGCCATCAGTGAGGATTACCGATCCTATGGCTACACCTTC CAISEDYRSYGYTF
. TRBJ1-1 . TRBV7-2 TGTGCCAGCAGCAAACTGGGAAACACTGAAGCTTTCTTT CASSKLGNTEAFF
. TRBJ2-3 TRBD2 TRBV7-9 TGTGCCAGCAGCTCCCTAGCGGACACAGATACGCAGTATTTT CASSSLADTDTQYF
. TRBJ1-1 . TRBV7-2 TGTGCCAGCAGCCAAACAGCGGGCACTGAAGCTTTCTTT CASSQTAGTEAFF
. TRBJ2-7 TRBD1 TRBV15 TGTGCCACCAGGACCGACAGGGCGGGTGAGCAGTACTTC CATRTDRAGEQYF
. TRBJ1-1 . TRBV5-6 TGTGCCAGCAGCTTGGGTGCTTTCTTT CASSLGAFF
. TRBJ2-1 . TRBV10-3 TGTGCCATCAGCGAGACCGGGTCTAGCTCCTACAATGAGCAGTTCTTC CAISETGSSSYNEQFF
once TRBJ2-7 . TRBV13 TGTGCCAGCAGCTTACGGGAACCCCTCTGGGACGAGCAGTACTTC CASSLREPLWDEQYF
. TRBJ2-7 . TRBV2 TGTGCCAGCAGTGGATTCCCTACCTACGAGCAGTACTTC CASSGFPTYEQYF
. TRBJ2-2 . TRBV6-5 TGTGCCAGCAGTTTCGACAGTGAGAACACCGGGGAGCTGTTTTTT CASSFDSENTGELFF
. TRBJ1-2 . TRBV7-9 TGTGCCAGCAGCTTACAAGGGAGCTATGGCTACACCTTC CASSLQGSYGYTF
. TRBJ2-4 . TRBV2 TGTGCCAGCAGTACTTTTACTAGCATTCAGTACTTC CASSTFTSIQYF
once TRBJ2-5 . TRBV9 TGTGCCAGCAACCAAGCAGAGATGGAGACCCAGTACTTC CASNQAEMETQYF
. TRBJ1-3 . TRBV9 TGTGCCAGCAGCGTGGGGGGCGGTTCTGGAAACACCATATATTTT CASSVGGGSGNTIYF